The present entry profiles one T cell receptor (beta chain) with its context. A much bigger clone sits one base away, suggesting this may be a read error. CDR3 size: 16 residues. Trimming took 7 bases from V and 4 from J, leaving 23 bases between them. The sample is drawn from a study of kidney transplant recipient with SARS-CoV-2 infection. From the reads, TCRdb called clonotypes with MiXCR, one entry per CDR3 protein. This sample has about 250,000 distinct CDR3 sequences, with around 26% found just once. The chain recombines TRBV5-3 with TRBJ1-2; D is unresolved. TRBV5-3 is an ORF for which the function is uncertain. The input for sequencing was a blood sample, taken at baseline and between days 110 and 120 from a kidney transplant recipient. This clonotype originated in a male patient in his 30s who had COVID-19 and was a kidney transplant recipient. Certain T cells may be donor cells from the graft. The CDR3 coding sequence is TGTGCCAGATGTGAAAGAGTGGTGAGAAAGGCCTATGGCTACACCTTC. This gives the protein CARCERVVRKAYGYTF.